This paragraph covers one TCR beta chain sequence. Only in-frame clones appear in the TCRdb table, and some are missing; sequencing was by immunoSEQ multiplex PCR. The sample consists of 120,000 or so clones, around 89% of them appearing once. The data stem from a study of T cell responses to AZD1222 COVID-19 vaccine. The receptor was derived from an adult in good health. Sample: peripheral blood, taken on day 0 of MenACWY control vaccination.

The CDR3 sequence: CASSLGTGGAFF. The CDR3 DNA reads as TGTGCCAGCAGCCTAGGGACAGGGGGAGCTTTCTTT. This chain connects TRBV28 to TRBJ1-1, with 11 bases lining up with TRBD1. V was clipped by 6 bases and J by 10 bases; unmatched bases: 4. CDR3 length: 12 residues. Germline V gene sequence: CDR1 MDHEN, CDR2 SYDVKM.